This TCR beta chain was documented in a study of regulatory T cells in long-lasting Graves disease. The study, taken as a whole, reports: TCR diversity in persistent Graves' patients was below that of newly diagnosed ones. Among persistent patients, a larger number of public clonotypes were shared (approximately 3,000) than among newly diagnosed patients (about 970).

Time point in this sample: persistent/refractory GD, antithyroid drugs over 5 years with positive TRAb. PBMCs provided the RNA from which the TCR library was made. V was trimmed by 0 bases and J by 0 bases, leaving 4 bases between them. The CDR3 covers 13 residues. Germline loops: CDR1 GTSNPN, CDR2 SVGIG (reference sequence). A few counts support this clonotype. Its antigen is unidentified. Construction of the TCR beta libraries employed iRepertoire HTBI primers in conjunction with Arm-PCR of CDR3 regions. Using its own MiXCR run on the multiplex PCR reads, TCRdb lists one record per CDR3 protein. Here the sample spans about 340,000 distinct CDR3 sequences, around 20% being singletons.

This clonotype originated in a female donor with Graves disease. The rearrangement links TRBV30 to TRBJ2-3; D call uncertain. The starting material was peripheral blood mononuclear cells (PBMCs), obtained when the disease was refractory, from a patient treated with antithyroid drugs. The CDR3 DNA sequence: TGTGCCTGGAGTGTTGGAAGCACAGATACGCAGTATTTT. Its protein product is CAWSVGSTDTQYF.